This T cell receptor beta chain derives from a study of cytomegalovirus exposure and HLA in healthy donors. The PCR was carried out with 60 Vbeta primers and 13 Jbeta primers. Assay: immunoSEQ multiplex PCR; the TCRdb copy retains only in-frame clones and omits some. The sample records approximately 80,000 clones, roughly 70% being singletons. Concerning this clone itself: What it recognizes is unknown.

This CDR3 has 16 amino acids. V lost 1 base, J lost 0 bases, and 12 bases lay in between. Germline V gene data show CDR1 as SGHTA and CDR2 as FQGNSA. Study-wide points: Solely CMV serostatus was available to characterize immune exposure. It was approximately 150 TCR beta chains that were listed as cytomegalovirus-associated.

The source of this sequence is a man aged 30 to 45 in good health and CMV-seropositive. The J gene is TRBJ1-1, the V gene TRBV7-2; D ambiguous. The sample was PBMCs. CDR3 sequence reads: CASSLEPQTLNTEAFF. In nucleotides, the CDR3 is TGTGCCAGCAGCTTAGAACCGCAAACACTGAACACTGAAGCTTTCTTT. The full variable domain, in which reference TRBV7-2 and TRBJ1-1 provide the parts outside the CDR3, is GAGVSQSPSNKVTEKGKDVELRCDPISGHTALYWYRQSLGQGLEFLIYFQGNSAPDKSGLPSDRFSAERTGGSVSTLTIQRTQQEDSAVYLCASSLEPQTLNTEAFFGQGTRLTVV.